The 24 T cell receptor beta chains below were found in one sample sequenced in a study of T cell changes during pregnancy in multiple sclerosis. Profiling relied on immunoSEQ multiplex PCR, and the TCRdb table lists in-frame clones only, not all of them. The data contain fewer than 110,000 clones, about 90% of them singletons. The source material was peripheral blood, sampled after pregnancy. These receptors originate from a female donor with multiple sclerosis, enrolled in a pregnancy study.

The CDR3 reads CASSLGSGTDTQYF. CDR3 DNA sequence: TGCGCCAGCAGCTTAGGAAGCGGCACAGATACGCAGTATTTT. V usage is TRBV5-1 and J usage is TRBJ2-3; unclear D gene. Germline V gene data show CDR1 as SGHRS and CDR2 as YFSETQ. Trimming took 2 bases from V and 1 from J, leaving 8 bases between them. This CDR3 region has 14 residues. The full variable domain, in which reference TRBV5-1 and TRBJ2-3 provide the parts outside the CDR3, is KAGVTQTPRYLIKTRGQQVTLSCSPISGHRSVSWYQQTPGQGLQFLFEYFSETQRNKGNFPGRFSGRQFSNSRSEMNVSTLELGDSALYLCASSLGSGTDTQYFGPGTRLTVL.

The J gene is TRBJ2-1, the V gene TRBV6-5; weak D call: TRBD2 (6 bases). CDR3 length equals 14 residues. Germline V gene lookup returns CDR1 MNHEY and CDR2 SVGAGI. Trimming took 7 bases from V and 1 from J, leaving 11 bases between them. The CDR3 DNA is TGTGCCAGCAAGGAGCGGGCATCCTACAATGAGCAGTTCTTC. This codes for CASKERASYNEQFF.

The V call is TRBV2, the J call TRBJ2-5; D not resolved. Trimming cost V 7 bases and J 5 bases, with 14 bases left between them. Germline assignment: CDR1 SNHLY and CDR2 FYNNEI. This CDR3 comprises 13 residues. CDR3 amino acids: CASTPLPRETQYF. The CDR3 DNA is TGTGCCAGCACCCCTCTACCGCGGGAGACCCAGTACTTC.

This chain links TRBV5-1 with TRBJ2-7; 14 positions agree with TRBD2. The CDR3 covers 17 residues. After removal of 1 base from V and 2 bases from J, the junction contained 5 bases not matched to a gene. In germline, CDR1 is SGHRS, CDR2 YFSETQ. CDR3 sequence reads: CASSLRTSGGPTYEQYF. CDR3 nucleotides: TGCGCCAGCAGCTTGAGGACTAGCGGGGGGCCCACCTACGAGCAGTACTTC.

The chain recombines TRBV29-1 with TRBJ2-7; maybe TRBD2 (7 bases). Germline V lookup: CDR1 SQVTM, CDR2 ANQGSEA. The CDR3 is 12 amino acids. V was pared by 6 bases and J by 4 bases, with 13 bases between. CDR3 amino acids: CSVGGQGYEQYF. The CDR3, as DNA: TGCAGCGTCGGGGGGCAGGGATACGAGCAGTACTTC.

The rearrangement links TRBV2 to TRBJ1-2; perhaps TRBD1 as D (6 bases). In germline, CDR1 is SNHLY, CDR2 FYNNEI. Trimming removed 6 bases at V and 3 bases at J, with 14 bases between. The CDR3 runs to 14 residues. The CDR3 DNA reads TGTGCCAGCAGGGAGGGGGGGGCCGACTATGGCTACACCTTC. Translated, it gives CASREGGADYGYTF.

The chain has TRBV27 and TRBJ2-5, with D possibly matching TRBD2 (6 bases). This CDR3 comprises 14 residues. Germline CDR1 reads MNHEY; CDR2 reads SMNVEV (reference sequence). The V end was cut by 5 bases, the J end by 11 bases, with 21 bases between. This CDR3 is CASSQSPTRIEQYF. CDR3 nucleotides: TGTGCCAGCAGTCAGAGCCCGACTAGAATAGAGCAGTACTTC.

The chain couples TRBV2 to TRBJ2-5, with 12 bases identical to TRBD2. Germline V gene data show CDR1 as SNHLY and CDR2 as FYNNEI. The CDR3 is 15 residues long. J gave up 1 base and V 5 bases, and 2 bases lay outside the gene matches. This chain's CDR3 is CASSLAGGIQETQYF. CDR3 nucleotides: TGTGCCAGCAGTCTAGCGGGGGGGATCCAAGAGACCCAGTACTTC.

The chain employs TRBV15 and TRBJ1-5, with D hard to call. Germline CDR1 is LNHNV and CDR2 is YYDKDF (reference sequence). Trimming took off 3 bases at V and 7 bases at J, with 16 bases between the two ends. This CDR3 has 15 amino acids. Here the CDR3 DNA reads TGTGCCACCAGCAGCTCAGGTCCGTCGGGGCAGCCCCAGCATTTT. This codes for CATSSSGPSGQPQHF.

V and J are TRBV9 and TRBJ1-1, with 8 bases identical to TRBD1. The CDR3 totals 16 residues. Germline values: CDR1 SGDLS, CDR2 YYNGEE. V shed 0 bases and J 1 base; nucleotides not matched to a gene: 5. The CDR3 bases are TGTGCCAGCAGCGTAGCTCGGACAGGGACGAACACTGAAGCTTTCTTT. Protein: CASSVARTGTNTEAFF.

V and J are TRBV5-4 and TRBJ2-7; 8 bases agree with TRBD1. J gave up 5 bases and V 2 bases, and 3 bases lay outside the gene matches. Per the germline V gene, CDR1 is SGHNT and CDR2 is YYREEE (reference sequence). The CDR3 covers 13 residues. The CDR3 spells CASSFQGAHEQYF. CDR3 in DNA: TGTGCCAGCAGCTTCCAGGGGGCACACGAGCAGTACTTC.

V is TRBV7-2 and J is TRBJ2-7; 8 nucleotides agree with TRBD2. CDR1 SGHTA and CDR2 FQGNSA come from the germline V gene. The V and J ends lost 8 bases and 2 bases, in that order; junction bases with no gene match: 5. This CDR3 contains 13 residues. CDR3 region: CASQREITYEQYF. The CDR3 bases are TGTGCCAGCCAGCGGGAGATTACCTACGAGCAGTACTTC.

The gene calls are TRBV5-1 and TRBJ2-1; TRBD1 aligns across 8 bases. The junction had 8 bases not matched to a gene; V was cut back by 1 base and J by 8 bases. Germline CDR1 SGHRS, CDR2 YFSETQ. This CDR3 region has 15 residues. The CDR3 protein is CASSLQAGGEDEQFF. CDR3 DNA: TGCGCCAGCAGCTTGCAGGCAGGGGGCGAGGATGAGCAGTTCTTC. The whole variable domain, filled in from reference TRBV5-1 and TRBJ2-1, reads KAGVTQTPRYLIKTRGQQVTLSCSPISGHRSVSWYQQTPGQGLQFLFEYFSETQRNKGNFPGRFSGRQFSNSRSEMNVSTLELGDSALYLCASSLQAGGEDEQFFGPGTRLTVL.

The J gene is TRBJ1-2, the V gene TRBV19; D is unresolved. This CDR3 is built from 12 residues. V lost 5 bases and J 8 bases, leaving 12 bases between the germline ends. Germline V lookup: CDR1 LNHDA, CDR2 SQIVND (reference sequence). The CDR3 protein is CASSPLGAGYTF. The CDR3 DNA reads TGTGCCAGTAGTCCTCTGGGCGCGGGCTACACCTTC.

CDR3 DNA: TGTGCCATCAGTGGTATGATTCGGGACAGGGATACTGAAGCTTTCTTT. This translates into CAISGMIRDRDTEAFF. The chain is built from TRBV10-3 and TRBJ1-1, with 9 bases lining up with TRBD1. CDR1 ENHRY and CDR2 SYGVKD come from the germline V gene. This CDR3 comprises 16 residues. Losses at the gene ends were 4 bases for V and 5 bases for J; bases not matched to a gene: 11.

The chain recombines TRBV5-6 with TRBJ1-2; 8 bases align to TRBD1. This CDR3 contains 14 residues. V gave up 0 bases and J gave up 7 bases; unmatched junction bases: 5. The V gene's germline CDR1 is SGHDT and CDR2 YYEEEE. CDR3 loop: CASSLEQGAGGYTF. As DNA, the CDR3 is TGTGCCAGCAGCTTGGAGCAGGGGGCGGGTGGCTACACCTTC. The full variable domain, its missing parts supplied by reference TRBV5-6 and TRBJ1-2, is DAGVTQSPTHLIKTRGQQVTLRCSPKSGHDTVSWYQQALGQGPQFIFQYYEEEERQRGNFPDRFSGHQFPNYSSELNVNALLLGDSALYLCASSLEQGAGGYTFGSGTRLTVV.

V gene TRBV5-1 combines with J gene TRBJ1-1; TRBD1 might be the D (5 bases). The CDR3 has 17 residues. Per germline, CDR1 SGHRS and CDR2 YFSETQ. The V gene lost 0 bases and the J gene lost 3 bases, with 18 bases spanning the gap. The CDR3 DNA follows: TGCGCCAGCAGCTTGGCCGTAAACACAGGAAGTCACACTGAAGCTTTCTTT. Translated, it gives CASSLAVNTGSHTEAFF.

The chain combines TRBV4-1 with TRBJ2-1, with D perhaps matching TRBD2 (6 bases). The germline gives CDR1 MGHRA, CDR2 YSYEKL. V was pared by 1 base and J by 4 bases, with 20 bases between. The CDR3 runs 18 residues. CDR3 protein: CASSQAPGSQFGYNEQFF. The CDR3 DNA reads TGCGCCAGCAGCCAAGCGCCCGGGAGTCAGTTTGGGTACAATGAGCAGTTCTTC.

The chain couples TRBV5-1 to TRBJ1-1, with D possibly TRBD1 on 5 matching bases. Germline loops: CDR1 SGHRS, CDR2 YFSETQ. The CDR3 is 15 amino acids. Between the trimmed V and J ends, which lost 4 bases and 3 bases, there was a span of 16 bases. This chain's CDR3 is CASSPAGRGYTEAFF. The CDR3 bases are TGCGCCAGCAGCCCGGCGGGGCGGGGTTACACTGAAGCTTTCTTT.

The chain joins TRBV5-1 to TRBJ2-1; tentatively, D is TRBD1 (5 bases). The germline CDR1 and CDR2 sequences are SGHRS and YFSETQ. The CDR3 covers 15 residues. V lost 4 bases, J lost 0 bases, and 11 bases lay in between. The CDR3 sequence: CASSPDRSSYNEQFF. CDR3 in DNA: TGCGCCAGCAGCCCCGACAGATCCTCCTACAATGAGCAGTTCTTC.

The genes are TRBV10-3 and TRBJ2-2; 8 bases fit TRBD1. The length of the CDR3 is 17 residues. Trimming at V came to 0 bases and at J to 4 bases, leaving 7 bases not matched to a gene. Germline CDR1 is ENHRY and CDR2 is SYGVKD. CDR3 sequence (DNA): TGTGCCATCAGTGAGTCGGAACAGGGGGTGTTCACCGGGGAGCTGTTTTTT. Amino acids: CAISESEQGVFTGELFF.

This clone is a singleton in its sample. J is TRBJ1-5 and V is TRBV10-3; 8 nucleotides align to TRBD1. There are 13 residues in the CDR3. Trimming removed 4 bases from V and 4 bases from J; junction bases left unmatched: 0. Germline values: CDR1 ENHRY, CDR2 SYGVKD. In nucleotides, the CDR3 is TGTGCCATCAGTGGACAGGGGAATCAGCCCCAGCATTTT. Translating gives CAISGQGNQPQHF.

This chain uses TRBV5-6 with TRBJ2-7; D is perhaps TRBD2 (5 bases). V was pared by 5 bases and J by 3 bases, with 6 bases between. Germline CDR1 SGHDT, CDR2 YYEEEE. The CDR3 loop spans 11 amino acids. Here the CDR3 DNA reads TGTGCCAGCAGTAGCGTCTACGAGCAGTACTTC. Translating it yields CASSSVYEQYF.

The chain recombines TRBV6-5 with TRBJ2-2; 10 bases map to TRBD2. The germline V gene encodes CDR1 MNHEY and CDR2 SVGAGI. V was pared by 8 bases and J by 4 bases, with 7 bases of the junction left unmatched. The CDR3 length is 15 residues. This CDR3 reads CASLERGGFTGELFF. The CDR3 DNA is TGTGCCAGCCTCGAGCGGGGGGGCTTCACCGGGGAGCTGTTTTTT.